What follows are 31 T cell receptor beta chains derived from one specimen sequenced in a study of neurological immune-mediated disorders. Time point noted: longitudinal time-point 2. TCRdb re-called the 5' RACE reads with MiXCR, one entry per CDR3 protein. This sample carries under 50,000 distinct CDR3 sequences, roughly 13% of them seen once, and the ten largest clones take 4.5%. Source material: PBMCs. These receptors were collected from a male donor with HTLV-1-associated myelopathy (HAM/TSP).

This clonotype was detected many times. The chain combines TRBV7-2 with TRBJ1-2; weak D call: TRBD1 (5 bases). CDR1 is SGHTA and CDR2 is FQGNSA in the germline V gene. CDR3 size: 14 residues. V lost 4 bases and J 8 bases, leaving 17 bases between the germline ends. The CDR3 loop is CASSSVGGIGGYTF. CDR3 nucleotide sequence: TGTGCCAGCAGCTCCGTTGGGGGGATAGGAGGCTACACCTTC.

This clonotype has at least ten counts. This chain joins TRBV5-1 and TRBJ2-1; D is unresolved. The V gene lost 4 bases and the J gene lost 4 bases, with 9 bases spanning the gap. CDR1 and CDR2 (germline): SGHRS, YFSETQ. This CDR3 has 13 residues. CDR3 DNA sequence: TGCGCCAGCAGCCCCCGTGGATACAATGAGCAGTTCTTC. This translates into CASSPRGYNEQFF.

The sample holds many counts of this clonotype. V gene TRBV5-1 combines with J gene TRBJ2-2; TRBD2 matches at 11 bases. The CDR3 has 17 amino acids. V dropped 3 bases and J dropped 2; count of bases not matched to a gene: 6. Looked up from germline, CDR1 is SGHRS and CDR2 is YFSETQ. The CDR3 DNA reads TGCGCCAGCAGCTCATATCTAGCGGGGGGCAACACCGGGGAGCTGTTTTTT. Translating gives CASSSYLAGGNTGELFF.

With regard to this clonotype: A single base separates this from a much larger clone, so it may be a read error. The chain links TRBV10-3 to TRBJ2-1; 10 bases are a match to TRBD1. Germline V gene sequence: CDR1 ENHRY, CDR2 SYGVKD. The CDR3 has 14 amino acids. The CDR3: CAINRDRGTNAQFF. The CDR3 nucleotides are TGTGCCATCAATCGGGACAGGGGAACAAATGCGCAGTTCTTC.

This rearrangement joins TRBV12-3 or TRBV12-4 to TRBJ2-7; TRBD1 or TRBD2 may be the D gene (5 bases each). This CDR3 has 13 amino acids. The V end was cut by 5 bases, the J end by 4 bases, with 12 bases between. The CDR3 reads CASSEGPSYEQYF. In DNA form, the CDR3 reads TGTGCCAGCAGTGAGGGACCATCTTACGAGCAGTACTTC.

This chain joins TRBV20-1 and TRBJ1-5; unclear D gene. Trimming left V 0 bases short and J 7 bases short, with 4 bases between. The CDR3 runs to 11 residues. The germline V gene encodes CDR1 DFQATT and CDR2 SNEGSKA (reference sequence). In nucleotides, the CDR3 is TGCAGTGCTAGAGAATACCAGCCCCAGCATTTT. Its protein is CSAREYQPQHF.

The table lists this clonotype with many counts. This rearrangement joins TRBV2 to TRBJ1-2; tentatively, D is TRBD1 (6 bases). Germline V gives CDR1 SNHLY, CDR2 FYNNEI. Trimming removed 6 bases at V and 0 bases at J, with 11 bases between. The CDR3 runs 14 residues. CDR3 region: CASRTQGANYGYTF. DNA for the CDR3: TGTGCCAGCAGAACACAGGGCGCTAACTATGGCTACACCTTC.

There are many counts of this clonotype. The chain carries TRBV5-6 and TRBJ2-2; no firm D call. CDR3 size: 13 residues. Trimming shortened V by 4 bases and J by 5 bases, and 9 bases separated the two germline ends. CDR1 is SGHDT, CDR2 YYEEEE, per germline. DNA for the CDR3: TGTGCCAGCAGCATGGACCGGACCGGGGAGCTGTTTTTT. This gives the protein CASSMDRTGELFF.

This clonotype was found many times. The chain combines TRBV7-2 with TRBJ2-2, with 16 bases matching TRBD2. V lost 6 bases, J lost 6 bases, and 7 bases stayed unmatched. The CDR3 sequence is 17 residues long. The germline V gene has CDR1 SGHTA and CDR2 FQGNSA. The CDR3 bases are TGTGCCAGCAGACCCGGGACTAGCGGGGGGGCGGCCGGGGAGCTGTTTTTT. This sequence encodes CASRPGTSGGAAGELFF.

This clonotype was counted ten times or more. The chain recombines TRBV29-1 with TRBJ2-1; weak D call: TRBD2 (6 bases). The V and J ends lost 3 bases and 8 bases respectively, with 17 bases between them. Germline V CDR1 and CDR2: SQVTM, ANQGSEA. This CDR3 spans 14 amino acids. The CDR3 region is CSVEAGSAGYEQFF. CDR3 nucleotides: TGCAGCGTTGAGGCGGGCAGTGCGGGGTATGAGCAGTTCTTC.

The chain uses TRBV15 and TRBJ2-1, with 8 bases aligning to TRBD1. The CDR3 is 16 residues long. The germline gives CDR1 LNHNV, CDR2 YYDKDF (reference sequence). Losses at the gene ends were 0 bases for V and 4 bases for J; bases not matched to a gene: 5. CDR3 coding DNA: TGTGCCACCAGCAGAGAACCACAGGGGGGATACAATGAGCAGTTCTTC. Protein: CATSREPQGGYNEQFF.

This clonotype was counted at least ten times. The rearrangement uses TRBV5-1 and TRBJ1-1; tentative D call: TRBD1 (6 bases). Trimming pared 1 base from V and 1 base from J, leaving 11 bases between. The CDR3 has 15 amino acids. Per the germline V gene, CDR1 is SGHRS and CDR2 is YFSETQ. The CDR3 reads CASSLLDSKNTEAFF. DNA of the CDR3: TGCGCCAGCAGCTTGTTGGACAGCAAGAACACTGAAGCTTTCTTT.

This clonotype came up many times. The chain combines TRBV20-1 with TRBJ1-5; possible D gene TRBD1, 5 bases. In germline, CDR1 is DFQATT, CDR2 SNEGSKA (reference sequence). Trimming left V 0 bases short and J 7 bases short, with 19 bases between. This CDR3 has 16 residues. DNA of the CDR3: TGCAGTGCTAGAGAAATCGGGGCCAACCGGGCCCAGCCCCAGCATTTT. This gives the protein CSAREIGANRAQPQHF.

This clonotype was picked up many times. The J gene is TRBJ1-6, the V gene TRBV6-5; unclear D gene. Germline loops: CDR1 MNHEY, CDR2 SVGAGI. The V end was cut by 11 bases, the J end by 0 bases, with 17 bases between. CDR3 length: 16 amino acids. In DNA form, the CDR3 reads TGTGCCGTTGGGCTCCGGTGGGGCTCCTATAATTCACCCCTCCACTTT. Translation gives CAVGLRWGSYNSPLHF.

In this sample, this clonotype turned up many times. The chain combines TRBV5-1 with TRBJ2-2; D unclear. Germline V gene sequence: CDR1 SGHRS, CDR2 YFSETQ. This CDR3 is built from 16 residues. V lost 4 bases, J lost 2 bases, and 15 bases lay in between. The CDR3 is CASSLRIGPNTGELFF. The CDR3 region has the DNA TGCGCCAGCAGCCTAAGGATCGGGCCTAACACCGGGGAGCTGTTTTTT.

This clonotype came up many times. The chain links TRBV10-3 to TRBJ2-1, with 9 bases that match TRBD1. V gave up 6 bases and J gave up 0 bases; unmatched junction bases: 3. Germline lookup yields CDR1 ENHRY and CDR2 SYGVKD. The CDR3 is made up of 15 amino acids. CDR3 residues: CAIRETGGSYNEQFF. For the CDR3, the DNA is TGTGCCATCAGGGAGACAGGGGGCTCCTACAATGAGCAGTTCTTC.

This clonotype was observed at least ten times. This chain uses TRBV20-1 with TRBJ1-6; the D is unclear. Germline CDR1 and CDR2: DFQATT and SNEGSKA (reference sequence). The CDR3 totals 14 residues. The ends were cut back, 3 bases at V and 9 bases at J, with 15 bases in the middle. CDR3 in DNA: TGCAGTGCTAGTGACCGGGCGGAGGGTTCACCCCTCCACTTT. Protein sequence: CSASDRAEGSPLHF.

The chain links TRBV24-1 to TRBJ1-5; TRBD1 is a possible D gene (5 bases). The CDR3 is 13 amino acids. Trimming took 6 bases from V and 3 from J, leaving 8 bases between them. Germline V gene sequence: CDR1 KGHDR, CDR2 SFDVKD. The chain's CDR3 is CATSLTDNQPQHF. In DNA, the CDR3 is TGTGCCACCAGTTTGACAGACAATCAGCCCCAGCATTTT.

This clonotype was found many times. The CDR3 protein is CSATKTGSSSYEQYF. The CDR3 DNA follows: TGCAGTGCTACCAAGACAGGTTCAAGCTCCTACGAGCAGTACTTC. The J gene is TRBJ2-7, the V gene TRBV20-1; D may be TRBD1 (6 bases). From germline, CDR1 is DFQATT and CDR2 SNEGSKA (reference sequence). The CDR3 runs 15 residues. V was trimmed by 4 bases and J by 0 bases, leaving 16 bases between them.

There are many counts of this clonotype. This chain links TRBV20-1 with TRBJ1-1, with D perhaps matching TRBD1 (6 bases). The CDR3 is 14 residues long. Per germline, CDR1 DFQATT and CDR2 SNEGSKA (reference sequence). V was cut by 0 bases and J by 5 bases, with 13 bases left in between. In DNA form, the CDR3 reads TGCAGTGCTAGAGAGGGGGGGCTAGGAACTGAAGCTTTCTTT. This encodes CSAREGGLGTEAFF.

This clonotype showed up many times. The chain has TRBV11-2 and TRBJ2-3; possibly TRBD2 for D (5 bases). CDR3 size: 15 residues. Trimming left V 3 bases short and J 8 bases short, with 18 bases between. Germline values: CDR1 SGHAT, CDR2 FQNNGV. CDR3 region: CASSLSTAPEGTQYF. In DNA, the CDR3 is TGTGCCAGCAGCTTGTCTACGGCCCCTGAGGGTACGCAGTATTTT.

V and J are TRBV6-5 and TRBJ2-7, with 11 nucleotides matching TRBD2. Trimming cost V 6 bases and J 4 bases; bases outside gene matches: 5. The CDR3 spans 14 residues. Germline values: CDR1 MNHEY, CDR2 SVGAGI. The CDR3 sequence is CASRLTSGGYEQYF. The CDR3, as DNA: TGTGCCAGCAGGTTAACTAGCGGGGGTTACGAGCAGTACTTC.

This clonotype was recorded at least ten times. CDR3 DNA: TGTGCCAGCAGCGCCTCAGAAGGGGGTGGGGGCTACACCTTC. As protein: CASSASEGGGGYTF. The gene calls are TRBV9 and TRBJ1-2, with D possibly matching TRBD1 (6 bases). The CDR3 has 14 residues. The V end lost 3 bases, the J end lost 8 bases, and 17 bases lay between the germline ends. Germline CDR1 and CDR2: SGDLS and YYNGEE.

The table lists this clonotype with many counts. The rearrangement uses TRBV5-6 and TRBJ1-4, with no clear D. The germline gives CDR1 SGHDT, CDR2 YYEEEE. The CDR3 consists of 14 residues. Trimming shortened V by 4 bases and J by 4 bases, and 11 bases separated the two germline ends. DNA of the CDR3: TGTGCCAGCAGCCAACTCGGATATAATGAAAAACTGTTTTTT. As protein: CASSQLGYNEKLFF.

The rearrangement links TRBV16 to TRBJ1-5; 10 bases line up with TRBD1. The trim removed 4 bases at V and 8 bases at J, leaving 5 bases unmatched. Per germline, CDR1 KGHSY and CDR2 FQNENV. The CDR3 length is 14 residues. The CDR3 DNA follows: TGTGCCAGCAGCCTGGGACAGGGGTCGAAGCCCCAGCATTTT. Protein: CASSLGQGSKPQHF.

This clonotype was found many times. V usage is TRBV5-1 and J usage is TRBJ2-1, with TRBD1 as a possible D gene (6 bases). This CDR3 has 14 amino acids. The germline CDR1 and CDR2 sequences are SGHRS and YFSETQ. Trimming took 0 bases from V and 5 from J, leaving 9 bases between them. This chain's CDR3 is CASSLAGANNEQFF. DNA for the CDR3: TGCGCCAGCAGCTTGGCAGGGGCCAACAATGAGCAGTTCTTC. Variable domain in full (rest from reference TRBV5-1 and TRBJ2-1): KAGVTQTPRYLIKTRGQQVTLSCSPISGHRSVSWYQQTPGQGLQFLFEYFSETQRNKGNFPGRFSGRQFSNSRSEMNVSTLELGDSALYLCASSLAGANNEQFFGPGTRLTVL.

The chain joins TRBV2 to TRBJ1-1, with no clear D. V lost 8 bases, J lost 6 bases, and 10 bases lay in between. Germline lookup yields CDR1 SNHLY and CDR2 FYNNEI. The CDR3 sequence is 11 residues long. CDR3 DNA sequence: TGTGCCAGCCCATCTGGGGCTGAAGCTTTCTTT. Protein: CASPSGAEAFF.

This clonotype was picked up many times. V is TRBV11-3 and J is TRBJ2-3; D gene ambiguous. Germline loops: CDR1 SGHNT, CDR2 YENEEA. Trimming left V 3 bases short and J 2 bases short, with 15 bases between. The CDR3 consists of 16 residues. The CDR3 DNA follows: TGTGCCAGCAGCTTGAATGCGGCAGGTCCCACAGATACGCAGTATTTT. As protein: CASSLNAAGPTDTQYF.

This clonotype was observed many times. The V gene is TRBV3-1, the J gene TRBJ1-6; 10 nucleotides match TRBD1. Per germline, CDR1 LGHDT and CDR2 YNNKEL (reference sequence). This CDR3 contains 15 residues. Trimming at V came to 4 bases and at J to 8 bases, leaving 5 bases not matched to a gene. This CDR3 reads CASSLGDRGYSPLHF. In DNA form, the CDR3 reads TGTGCCAGCAGCCTGGGGGACAGGGGTTATTCACCCCTCCACTTT. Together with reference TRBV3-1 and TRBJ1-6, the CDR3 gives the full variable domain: DTAVSQTPKYLVTQMGNDKSIKCEQNLGHDTMYWYKQDSKKFLKIMFSYNNKELIINETVPNRFSPKSPDKAHLNLHINSLELGDSAVYFCASSLGDRGYSPLHFGNGTRLTVT.

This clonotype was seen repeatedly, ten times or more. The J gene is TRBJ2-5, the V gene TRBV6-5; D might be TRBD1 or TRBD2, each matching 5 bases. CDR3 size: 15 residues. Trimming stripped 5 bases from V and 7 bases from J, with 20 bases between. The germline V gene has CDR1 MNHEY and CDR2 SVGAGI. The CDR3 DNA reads TGTGCCAGCAGTCCAAGGGGACGGGTGGTTGGGACCCAGTACTTC. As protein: CASSPRGRVVGTQYF.

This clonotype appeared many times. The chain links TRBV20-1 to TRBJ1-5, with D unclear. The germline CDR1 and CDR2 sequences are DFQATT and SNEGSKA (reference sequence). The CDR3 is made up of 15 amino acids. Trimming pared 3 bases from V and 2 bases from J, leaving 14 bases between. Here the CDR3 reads CSASLLSVGNQPQHF. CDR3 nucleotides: TGCAGTGCTAGTTTGCTCAGCGTGGGCAATCAGCCCCAGCATTTT.